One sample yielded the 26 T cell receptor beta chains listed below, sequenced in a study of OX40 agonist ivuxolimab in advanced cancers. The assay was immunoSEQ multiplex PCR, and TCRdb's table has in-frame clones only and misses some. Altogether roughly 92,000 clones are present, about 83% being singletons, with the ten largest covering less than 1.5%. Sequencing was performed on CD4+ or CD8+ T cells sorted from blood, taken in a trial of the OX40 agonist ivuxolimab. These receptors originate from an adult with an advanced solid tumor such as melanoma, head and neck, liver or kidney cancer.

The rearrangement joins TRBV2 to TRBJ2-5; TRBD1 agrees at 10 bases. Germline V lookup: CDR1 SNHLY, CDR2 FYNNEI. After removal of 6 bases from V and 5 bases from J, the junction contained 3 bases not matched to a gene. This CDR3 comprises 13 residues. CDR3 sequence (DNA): TGTGCCAGCAGAACGGACAGGGGGGAGACCCAGTACTTC. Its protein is CASRTDRGETQYF.

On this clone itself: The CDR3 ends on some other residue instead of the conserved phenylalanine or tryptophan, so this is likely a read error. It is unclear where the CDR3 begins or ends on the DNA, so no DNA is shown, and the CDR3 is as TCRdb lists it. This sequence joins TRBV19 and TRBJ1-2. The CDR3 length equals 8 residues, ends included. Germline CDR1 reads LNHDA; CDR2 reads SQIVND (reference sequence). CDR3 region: CASSMEGS.

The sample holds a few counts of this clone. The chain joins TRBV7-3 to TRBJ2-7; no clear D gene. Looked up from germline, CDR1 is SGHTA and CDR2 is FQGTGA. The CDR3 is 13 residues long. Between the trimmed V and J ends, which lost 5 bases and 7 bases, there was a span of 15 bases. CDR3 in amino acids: CASSRMPAGEQYF. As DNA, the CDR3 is TGTGCCAGCAGCAGAATGCCCGCCGGGGAGCAGTACTTC.

Here the CDR3 reads CASSVDNLGTQYF. For the CDR3, the DNA is TGTGCCAGCAGCGTAGATAATCTGGGGACCCAGTACTTC. The J gene is TRBJ2-5, the V gene TRBV9; no clear D gene. Germline CDR1 is SGDLS and CDR2 is YYNGEE. The germline V and J ends were trimmed by 0 bases and 7 bases, with 10 bases remaining between them. CDR3 length equals 13 residues.

DNA of the CDR3: TGCGCCAGCAGCTTGAGTTCATACTCAGGGTCTTCTACCTATGGCTACACCTTC. This encodes CASSLSSYSGSSTYGYTF. The chain links TRBV5-1 to TRBJ1-2; possibly TRBD1 for D (5 bases). CDR1 SGHRS and CDR2 YFSETQ come from the germline V gene. The CDR3 sequence is 18 residues long. Between the trimmed V and J ends, which lost 1 base and 4 bases, there was a span of 23 bases.

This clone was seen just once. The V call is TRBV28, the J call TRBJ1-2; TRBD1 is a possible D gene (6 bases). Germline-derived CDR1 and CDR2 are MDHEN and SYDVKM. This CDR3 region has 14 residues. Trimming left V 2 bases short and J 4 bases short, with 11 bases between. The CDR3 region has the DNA TGTGCCAGCAGTTTACCCACAGGGTCCTATGGCTACACCTTC. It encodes CASSLPTGSYGYTF.

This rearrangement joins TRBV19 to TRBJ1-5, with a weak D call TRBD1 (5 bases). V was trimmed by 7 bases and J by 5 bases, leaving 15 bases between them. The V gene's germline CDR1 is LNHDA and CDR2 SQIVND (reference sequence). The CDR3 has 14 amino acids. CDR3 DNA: TGTGCCAGTACCGACCCAGGGCCTCATCAGCCCCAGCATTTT. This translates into CASTDPGPHQPQHF.

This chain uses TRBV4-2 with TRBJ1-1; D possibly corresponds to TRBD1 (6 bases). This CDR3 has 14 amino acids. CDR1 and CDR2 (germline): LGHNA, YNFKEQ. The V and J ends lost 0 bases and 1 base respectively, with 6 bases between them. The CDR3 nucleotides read TGTGCCAGCAGCCAAGAAGGGGGGAACACTGAAGCTTTCTTT. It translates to CASSQEGGNTEAFF.

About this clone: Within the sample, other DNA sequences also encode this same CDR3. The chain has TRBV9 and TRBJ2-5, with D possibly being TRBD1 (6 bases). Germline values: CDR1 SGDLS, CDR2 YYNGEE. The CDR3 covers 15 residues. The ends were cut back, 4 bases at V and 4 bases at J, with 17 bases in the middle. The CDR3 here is CASSPPGTSRETQYF. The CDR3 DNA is TGTGCCAGCAGCCCCCCCGGGACATCGAGAGAGACCCAGTACTTC.

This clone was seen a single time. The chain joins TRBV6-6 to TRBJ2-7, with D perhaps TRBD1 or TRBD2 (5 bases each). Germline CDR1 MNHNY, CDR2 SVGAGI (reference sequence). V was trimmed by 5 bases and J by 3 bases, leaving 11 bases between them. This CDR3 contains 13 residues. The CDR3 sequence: CASSPGTLYEQYF. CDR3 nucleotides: TGTGCCAGCAGTCCCGGGACCCTCTACGAGCAGTACTTC.

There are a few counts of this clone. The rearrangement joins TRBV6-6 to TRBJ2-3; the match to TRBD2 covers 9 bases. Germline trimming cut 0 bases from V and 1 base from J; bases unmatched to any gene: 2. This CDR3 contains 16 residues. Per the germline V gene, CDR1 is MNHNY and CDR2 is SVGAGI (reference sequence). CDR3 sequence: CASSYSSSGGTDTQYF. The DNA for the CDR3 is TGTGCCAGCAGTTACTCCTCTAGCGGGGGCACAGATACGCAGTATTTT.

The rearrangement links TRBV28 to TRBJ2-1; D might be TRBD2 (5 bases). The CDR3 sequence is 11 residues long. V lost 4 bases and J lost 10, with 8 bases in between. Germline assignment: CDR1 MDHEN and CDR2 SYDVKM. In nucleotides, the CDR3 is TGTGCCAGCAGTTCCGGGGAGGAGCAGTTCTTC. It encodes CASSSGEEQFF.

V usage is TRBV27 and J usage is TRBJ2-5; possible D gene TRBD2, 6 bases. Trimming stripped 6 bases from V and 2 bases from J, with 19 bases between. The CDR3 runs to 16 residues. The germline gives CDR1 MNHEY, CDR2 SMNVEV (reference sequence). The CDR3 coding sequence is TGTGCCAGCAGACGCCGTTTCGGGAGCGGGCAAGAGACCCAGTACTTC. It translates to CASRRRFGSGQETQYF.

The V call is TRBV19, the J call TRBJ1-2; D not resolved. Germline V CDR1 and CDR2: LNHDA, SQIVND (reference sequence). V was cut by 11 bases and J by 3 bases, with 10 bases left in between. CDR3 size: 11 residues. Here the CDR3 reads CASGPDYGYTF. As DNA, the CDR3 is TGTGCCTCCGGCCCCGACTATGGCTACACCTTC. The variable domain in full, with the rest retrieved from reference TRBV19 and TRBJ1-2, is DGGITQSPKYLFRKEGQNVTLSCEQNLNHDAMYWYRQDPGQGLRLIYYSQIVNDFQKGDIAEGYSVSREKKESFPLTVTSAQKNPTAFYLCASGPDYGYTFGSGTRLTVV.

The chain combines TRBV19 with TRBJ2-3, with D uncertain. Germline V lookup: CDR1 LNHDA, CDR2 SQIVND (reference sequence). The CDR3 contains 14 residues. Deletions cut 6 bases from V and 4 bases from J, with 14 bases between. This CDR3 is CASRVGAAADTQYF. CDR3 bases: TGTGCCAGTAGGGTCGGCGCGGCCGCAGATACGCAGTATTTT. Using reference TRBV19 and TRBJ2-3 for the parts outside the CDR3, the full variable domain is DGGITQSPKYLFRKEGQNVTLSCEQNLNHDAMYWYRQDPGQGLRLIYYSQIVNDFQKGDIAEGYSVSREKKESFPLTVTSAQKNPTAFYLCASRVGAAADTQYFGPGTRLTVL.

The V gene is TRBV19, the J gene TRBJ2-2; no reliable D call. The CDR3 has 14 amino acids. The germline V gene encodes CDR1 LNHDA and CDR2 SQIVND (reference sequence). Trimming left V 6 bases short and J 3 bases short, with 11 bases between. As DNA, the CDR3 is TGTGCCAGTAGATTTGGCTATGACACCGGGGAGCTGTTTTTT. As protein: CASRFGYDTGELFF.

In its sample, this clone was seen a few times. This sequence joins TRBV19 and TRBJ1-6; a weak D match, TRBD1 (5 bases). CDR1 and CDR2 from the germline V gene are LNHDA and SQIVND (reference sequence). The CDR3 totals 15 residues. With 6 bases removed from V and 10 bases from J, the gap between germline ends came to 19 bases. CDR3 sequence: CASSPIQGDGSPLHF. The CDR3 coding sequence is TGTGCCAGTAGCCCAATTCAGGGAGACGGGTCACCCCTCCACTTT. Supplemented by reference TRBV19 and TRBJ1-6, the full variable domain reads DGGITQSPKYLFRKEGQNVTLSCEQNLNHDAMYWYRQDPGQGLRLIYYSQIVNDFQKGDIAEGYSVSREKKESFPLTVTSAQKNPTAFYLCASSPIQGDGSPLHFGNGTRLTVT.

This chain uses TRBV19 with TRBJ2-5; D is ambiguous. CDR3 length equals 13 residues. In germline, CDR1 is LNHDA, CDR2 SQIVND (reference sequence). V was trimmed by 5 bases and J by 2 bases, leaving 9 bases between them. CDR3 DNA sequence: TGTGCCAGTAGTTCTCAGGCACAAGAGACCCAGTACTTC. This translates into CASSSQAQETQYF.

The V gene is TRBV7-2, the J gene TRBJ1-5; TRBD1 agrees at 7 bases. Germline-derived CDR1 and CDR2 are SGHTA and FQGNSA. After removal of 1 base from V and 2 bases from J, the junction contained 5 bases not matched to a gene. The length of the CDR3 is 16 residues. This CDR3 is CASSLVRDRGNQPQHF. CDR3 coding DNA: TGTGCCAGCAGCTTAGTCCGGGACAGAGGCAATCAGCCCCAGCATTTT.

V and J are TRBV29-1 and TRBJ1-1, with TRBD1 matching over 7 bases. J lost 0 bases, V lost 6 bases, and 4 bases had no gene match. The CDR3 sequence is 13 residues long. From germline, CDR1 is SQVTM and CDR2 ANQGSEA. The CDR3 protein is CSVRGTMNTEAFF. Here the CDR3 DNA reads TGCAGCGTCAGGGGGACTATGAACACTGAAGCTTTCTTT. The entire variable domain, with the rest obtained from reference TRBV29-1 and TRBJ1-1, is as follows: SAVISQKPSRDICQRGTSLTIQCQVDSQVTMMFWYRQQPGQSLTLIATANQGSEATYESGFVIDKFPISRPNLTFSTLTVSNMSPEDSSIYLCSVRGTMNTEAFFGQGTRLTVV.

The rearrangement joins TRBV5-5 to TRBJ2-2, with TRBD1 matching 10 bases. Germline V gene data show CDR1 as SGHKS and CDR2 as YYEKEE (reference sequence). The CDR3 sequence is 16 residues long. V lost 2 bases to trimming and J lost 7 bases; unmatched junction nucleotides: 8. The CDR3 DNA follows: TGTGCCAGCAGCTTCCGGGACAGGGGAAATATCGGGGAGCTGTTTTTT. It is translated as CASSFRDRGNIGELFF. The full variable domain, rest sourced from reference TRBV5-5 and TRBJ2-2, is DAGVTQSPTHLIKTRGQQVTLRCSPISGHKSVSWYQQVLGQGPQFIFQYYEKEERGRGNFPDRFSARQFPNYSSELNVNALLLGDSALYLCASSFRDRGNIGELFFGEGSRLTVL.

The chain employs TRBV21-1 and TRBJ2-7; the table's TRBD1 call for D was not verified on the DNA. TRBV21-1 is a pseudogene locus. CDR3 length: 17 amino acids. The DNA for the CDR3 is TGTGCCAGCAGCAATTCCAAAGGACAGACGGTGCCCTACGAGCAGTACTTC. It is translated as CASSNSKGQTVPYEQYF.

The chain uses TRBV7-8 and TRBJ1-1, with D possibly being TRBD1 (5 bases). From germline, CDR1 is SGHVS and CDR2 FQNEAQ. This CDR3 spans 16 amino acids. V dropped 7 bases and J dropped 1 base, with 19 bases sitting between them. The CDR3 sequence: CASTARVAGSNTEAFF. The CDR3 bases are TGTGCCAGCACTGCAAGGGTGGCAGGGTCGAACACTGAAGCTTTCTTT.

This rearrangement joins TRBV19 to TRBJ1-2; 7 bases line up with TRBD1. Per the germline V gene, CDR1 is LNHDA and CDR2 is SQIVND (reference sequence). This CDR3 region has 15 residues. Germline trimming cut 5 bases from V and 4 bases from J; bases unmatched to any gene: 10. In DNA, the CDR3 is TGTGCCAGTAGTCCCCGGGACAGACTTTTCTATGGCTACACCTTC. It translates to CASSPRDRLFYGYTF. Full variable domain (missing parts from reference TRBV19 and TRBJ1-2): DGGITQSPKYLFRKEGQNVTLSCEQNLNHDAMYWYRQDPGQGLRLIYYSQIVNDFQKGDIAEGYSVSREKKESFPLTVTSAQKNPTAFYLCASSPRDRLFYGYTFGSGTRLTVV.

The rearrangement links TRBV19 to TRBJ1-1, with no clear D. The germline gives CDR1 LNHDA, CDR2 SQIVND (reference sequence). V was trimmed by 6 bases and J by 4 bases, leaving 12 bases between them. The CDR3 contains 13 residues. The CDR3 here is CASRLLGGTEAFF. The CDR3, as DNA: TGTGCCAGTAGGTTGTTGGGAGGCACTGAAGCTTTCTTT.

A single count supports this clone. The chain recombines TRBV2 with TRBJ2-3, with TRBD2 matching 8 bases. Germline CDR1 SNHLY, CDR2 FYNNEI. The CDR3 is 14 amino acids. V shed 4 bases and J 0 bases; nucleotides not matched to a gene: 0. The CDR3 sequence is CASSASGSTDTQYF. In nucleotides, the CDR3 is TGTGCCAGCAGTGCTAGCGGGAGCACAGATACGCAGTATTTT.